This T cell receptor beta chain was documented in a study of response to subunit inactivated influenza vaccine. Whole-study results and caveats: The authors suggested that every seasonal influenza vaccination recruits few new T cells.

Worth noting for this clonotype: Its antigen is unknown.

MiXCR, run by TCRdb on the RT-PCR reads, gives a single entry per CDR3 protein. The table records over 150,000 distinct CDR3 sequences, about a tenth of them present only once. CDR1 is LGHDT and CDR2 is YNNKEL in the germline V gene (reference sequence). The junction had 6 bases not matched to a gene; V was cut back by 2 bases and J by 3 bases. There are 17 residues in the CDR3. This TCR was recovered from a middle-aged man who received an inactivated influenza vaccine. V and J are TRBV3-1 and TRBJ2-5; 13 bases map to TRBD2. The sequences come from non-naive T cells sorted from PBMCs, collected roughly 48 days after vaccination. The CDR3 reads CASSQPQGTSGKETQYF. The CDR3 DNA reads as TGTGCCAGCAGCCAACCTCAAGGGACTAGCGGGAAAGAGACCCAGTACTTC.